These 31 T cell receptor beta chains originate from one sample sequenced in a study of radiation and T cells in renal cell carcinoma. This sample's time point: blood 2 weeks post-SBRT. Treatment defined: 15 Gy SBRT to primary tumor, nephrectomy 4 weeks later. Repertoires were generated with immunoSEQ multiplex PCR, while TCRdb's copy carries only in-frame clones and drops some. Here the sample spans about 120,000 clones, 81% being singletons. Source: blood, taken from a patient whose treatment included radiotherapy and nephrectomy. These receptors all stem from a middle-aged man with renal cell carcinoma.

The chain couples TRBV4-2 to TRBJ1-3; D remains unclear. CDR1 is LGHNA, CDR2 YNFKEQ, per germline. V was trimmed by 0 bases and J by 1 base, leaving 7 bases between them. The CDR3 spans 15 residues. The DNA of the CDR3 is TGTGCCAGCAGCCAAGATAAGTCTTCTGGAAACACCATATATTTT. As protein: CASSQDKSSGNTIYF.

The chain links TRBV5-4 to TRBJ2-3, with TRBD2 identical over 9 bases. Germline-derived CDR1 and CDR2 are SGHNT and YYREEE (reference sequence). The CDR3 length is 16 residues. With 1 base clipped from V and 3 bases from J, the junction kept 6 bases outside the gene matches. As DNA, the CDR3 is TGTGCCAGCAGCTTGTCTAGCGGGGTTTTAACAGATACGCAGTATTTT. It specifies CASSLSSGVLTDTQYF.

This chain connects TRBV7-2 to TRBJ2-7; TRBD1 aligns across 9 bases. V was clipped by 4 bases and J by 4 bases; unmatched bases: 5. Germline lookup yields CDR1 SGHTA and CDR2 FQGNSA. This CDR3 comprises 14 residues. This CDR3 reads CASSSDRGSYEQYF. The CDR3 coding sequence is TGTGCCAGCAGCTCCGACAGGGGGAGTTACGAGCAGTACTTC.

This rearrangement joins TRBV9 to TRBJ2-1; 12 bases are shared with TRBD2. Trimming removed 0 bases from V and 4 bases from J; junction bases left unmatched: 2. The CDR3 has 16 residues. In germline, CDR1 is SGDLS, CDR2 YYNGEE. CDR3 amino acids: CASSVVGTSGYNEQFF. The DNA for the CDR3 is TGTGCCAGCAGCGTAGTCGGGACTAGCGGGTACAATGAGCAGTTCTTC.

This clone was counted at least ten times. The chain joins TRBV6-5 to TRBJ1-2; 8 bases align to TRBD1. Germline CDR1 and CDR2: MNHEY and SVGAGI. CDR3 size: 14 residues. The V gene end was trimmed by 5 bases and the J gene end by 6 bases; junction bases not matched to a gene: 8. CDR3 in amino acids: CASSTQGGHDGYTF. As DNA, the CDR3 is TGTGCCAGCAGTACACAGGGGGGTCATGATGGCTACACCTTC.

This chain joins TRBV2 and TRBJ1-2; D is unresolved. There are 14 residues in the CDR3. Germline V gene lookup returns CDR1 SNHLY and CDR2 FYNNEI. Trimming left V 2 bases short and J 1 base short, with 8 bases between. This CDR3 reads CASSEYWSNYGYTF. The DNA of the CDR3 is TGTGCCAGCAGTGAATACTGGAGTAACTATGGCTACACCTTC.

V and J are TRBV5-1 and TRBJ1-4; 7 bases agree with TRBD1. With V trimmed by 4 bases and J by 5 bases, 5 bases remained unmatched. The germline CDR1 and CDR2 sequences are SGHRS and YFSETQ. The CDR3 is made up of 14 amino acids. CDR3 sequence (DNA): TGCGCCAGCAGCATCGGGACAGAGAATGAAAAACTGTTTTTT. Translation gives CASSIGTENEKLFF. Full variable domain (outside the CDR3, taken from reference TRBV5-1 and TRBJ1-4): KAGVTQTPRYLIKTRGQQVTLSCSPISGHRSVSWYQQTPGQGLQFLFEYFSETQRNKGNFPGRFSGRQFSNSRSEMNVSTLELGDSALYLCASSIGTENEKLFFGSGTQLSVL.

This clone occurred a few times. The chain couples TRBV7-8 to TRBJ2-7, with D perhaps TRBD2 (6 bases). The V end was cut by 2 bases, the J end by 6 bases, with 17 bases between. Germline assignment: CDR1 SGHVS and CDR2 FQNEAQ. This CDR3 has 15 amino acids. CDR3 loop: CASSLPRRLGLEQYF. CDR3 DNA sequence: TGTGCCAGCAGCTTACCCAGAAGGTTGGGACTCGAGCAGTACTTC.

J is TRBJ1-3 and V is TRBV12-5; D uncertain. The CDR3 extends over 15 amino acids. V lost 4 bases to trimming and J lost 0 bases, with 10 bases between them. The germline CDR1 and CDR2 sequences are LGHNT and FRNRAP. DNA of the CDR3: TGTGCTAGTGGTTCTAGCGGGAGCTCTGGAAACACCATATATTTT. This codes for CASGSSGSSGNTIYF.

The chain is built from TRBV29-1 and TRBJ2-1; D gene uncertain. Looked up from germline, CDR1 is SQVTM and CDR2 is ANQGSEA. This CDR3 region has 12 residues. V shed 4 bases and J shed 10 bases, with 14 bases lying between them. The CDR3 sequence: CSVVGLGTEQFF. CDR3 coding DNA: TGCAGCGTTGTGGGTCTGGGTACAGAGCAGTTCTTC.

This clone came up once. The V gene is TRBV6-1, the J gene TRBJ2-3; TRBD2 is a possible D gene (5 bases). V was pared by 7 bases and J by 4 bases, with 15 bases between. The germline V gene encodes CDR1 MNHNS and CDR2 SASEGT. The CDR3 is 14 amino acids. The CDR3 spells CASMKMRAADTQYF. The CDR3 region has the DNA TGTGCCAGCATGAAGATGCGGGCGGCAGATACGCAGTATTTT.

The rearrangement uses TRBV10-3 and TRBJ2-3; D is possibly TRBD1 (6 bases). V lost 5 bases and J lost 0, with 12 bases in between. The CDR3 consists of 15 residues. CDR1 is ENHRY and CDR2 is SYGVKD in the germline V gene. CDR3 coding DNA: TGTGCCATCAGTAGAGACCAGGGGAGCACAGATACGCAGTATTTT. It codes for CAISRDQGSTDTQYF.

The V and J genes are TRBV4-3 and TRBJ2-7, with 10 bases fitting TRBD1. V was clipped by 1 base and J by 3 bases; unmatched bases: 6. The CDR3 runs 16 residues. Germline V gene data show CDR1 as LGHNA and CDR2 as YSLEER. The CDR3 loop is CASSQGAGTGDYEQYF. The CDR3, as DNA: TGCGCCAGCAGCCAAGGCGCCGGGACAGGGGACTACGAGCAGTACTTC.

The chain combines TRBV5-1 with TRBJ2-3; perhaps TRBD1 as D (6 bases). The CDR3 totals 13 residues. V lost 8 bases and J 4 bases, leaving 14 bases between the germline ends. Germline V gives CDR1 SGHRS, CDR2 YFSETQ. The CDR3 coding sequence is TGCGCCAGTCAGACAGGAATCGCAGATACGCAGTATTTT. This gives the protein CASQTGIADTQYF.

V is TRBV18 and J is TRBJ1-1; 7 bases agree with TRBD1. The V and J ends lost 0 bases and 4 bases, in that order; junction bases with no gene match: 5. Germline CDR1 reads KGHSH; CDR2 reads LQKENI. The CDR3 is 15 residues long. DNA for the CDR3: TGTGCCAGCTCACCACCAGTTCAGGGGGTCACTGAAGCTTTCTTT. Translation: CASSPPVQGVTEAFF.

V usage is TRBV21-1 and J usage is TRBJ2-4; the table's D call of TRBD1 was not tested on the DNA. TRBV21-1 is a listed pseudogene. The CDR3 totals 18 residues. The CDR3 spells CASSKESRGSSAKNIQYF. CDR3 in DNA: TGTGCCAGCAGCAAGGAGTCCAGGGGGTCCTCAGCCAAAAACATTCAGTACTTC.

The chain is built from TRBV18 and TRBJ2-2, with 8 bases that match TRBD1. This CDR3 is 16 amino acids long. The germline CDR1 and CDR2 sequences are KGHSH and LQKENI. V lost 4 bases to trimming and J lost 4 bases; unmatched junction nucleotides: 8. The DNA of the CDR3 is TGTGCCAGCTCACGTTTGACAGGGGACGTCACCGGGGAGCTGTTTTTT. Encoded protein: CASSRLTGDVTGELFF. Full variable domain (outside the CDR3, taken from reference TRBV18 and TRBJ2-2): NAGVMQNPRHLVRRRGQEARLRCSPMKGHSHVYWYRQLPEEGLKFMVYLQKENIIDESGMPKERFSAEFPKEGPSILRIQQVVRGDSAAYFCASSRLTGDVTGELFFGEGSRLTVL.

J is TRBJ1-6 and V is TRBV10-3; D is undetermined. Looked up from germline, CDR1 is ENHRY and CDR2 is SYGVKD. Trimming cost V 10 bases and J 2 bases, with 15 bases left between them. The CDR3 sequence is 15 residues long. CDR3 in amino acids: CATLDSGPYNSPLHF. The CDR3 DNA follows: TGTGCCACCCTAGACTCCGGCCCCTATAATTCACCCCTCCACTTT.

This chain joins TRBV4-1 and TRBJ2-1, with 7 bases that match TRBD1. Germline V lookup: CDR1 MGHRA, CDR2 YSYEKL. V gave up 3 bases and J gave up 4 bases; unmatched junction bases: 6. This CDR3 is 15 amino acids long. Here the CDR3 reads CASSHRTGPYNEQFF. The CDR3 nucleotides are TGCGCCAGCAGCCACAGGACAGGACCTTACAATGAGCAGTTCTTC.

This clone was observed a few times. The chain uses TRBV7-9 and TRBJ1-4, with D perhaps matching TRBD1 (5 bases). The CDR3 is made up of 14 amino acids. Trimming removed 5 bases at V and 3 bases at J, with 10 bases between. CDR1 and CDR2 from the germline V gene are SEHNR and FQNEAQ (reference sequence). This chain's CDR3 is CASSDQGPNEKLFF. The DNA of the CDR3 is TGTGCCAGCAGCGACCAGGGACCTAATGAAAAACTGTTTTTT.

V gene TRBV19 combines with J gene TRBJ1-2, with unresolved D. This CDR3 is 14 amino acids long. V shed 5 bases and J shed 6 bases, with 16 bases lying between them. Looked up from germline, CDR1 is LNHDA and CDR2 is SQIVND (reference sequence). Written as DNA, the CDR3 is TGTGCCAGTAGTCGGACGGAACAGACTCATGGCTACACCTTC. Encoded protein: CASSRTEQTHGYTF. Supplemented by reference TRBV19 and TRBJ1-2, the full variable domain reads DGGITQSPKYLFRKEGQNVTLSCEQNLNHDAMYWYRQDPGQGLRLIYYSQIVNDFQKGDIAEGYSVSREKKESFPLTVTSAQKNPTAFYLCASSRTEQTHGYTFGSGTRLTVV.

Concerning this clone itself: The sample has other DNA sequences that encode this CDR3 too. The chain's CDR3 is CASSSGQTTDTQYF. The CDR3 DNA follows: TGCGCCAGCAGCTCCGGACAGACCACAGATACGCAGTATTTT. V is TRBV5-1 and J is TRBJ2-3, with D tentatively TRBD1 (6 bases). V gave up 3 bases and J gave up 2 bases, with 10 bases separating them. This CDR3 is 14 amino acids long. The germline CDR1 and CDR2 sequences are SGHRS and YFSETQ. Full variable domain (remainder filled in from reference TRBV5-1 and TRBJ2-3): KAGVTQTPRYLIKTRGQQVTLSCSPISGHRSVSWYQQTPGQGLQFLFEYFSETQRNKGNFPGRFSGRQFSNSRSEMNVSTLELGDSALYLCASSSGQTTDTQYFGPGTRLTVL.

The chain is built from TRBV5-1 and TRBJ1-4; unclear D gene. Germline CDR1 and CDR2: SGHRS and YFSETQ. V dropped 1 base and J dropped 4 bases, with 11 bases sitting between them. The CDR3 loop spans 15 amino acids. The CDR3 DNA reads TGCGCCAGCAGCTTGCAATGGGGAATTAATGAAAAACTGTTTTTT. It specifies CASSLQWGINEKLFF.

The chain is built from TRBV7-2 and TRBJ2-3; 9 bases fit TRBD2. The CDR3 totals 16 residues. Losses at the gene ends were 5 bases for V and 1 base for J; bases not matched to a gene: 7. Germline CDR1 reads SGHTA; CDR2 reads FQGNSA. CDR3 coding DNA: TGTGCCAGCAGCCCCGTTGCTAGCGGGGGCACAGATACGCAGTATTTT. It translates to CASSPVASGGTDTQYF. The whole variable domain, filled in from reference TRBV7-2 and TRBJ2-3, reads GAGVSQSPSNKVTEKGKDVELRCDPISGHTALYWYRQSLGQGLEFLIYFQGNSAPDKSGLPSDRFSAERTGGSVSTLTIQRTQQEDSAVYLCASSPVASGGTDTQYFGPGTRLTVL.

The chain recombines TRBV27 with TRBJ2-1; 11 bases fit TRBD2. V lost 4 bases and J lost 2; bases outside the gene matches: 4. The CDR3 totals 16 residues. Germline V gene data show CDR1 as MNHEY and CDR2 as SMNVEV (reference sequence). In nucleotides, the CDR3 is TGTGCCAGCAGTTCGACGACTAGCGGGACCTACAATGAGCAGTTCTTC. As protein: CASSSTTSGTYNEQFF.

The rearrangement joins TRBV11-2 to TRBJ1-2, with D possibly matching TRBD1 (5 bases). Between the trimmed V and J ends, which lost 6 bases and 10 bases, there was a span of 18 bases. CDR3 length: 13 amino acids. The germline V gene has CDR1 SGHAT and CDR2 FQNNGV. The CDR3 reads CASSPQAGADYTF. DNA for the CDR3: TGTGCCAGCAGTCCTCAGGCCGGGGCGGACTACACCTTC.

In DNA, the CDR3 is TGTGCCAGCAGCTTCGGGGGGAGCACCGGGGAGCTGTTTTTT. Its protein product is CASSFGGSTGELFF. The V and J genes are TRBV7-9 and TRBJ2-2; 7 bases match TRBD2. CDR1 SEHNR and CDR2 FQNEAQ come from the germline V gene (reference sequence). The CDR3 runs to 14 residues. The J segment lost 4 bases and the V segment lost 3 bases, leaving 2 bases of the junction unmatched. The variable domain in full, completed from reference TRBV7-9 and TRBJ2-2, reads DTGVSQNPRHKITKRGQNVTFRCDPISEHNRLYWYRQTLGQGPEFLTYFQNEAQLEKSRLLSDRFSAERPKGSFSTLEIQRTEQGDSAMYLCASSFGGSTGELFFGEGSRLTVL.

CDR3 nucleotides: TGTGCCAGCAGCAAGGGGGGGGCGACAGGGCTGGACTCTGGAAACACCATATATTTT. Protein product: CASSKGGATGLDSGNTIYF. The V call is TRBV5-4, the J call TRBJ1-3; 7 bases map to TRBD1. This CDR3 comprises 19 residues. V gave up 4 bases and J gave up 0 bases; unmatched junction bases: 16. Germline CDR1 and CDR2: SGHNT and YYREEE (reference sequence).

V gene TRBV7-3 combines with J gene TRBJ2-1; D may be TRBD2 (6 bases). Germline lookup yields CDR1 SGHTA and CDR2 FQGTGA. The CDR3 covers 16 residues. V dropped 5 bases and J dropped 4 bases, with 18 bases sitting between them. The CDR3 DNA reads TGTGCCAGCAGCCCACCTGAGGCTAGCGTATACAATGAGCAGTTCTTC. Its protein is CASSPPEASVYNEQFF.

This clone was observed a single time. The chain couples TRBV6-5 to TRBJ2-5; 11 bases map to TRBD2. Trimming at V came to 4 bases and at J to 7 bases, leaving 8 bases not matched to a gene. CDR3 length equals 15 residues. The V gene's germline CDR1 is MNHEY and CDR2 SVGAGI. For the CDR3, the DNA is TGTGCCAGCAGTTCCACTAGCGGGAGCGTCGCGACCCAGTACTTC. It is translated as CASSSTSGSVATQYF.

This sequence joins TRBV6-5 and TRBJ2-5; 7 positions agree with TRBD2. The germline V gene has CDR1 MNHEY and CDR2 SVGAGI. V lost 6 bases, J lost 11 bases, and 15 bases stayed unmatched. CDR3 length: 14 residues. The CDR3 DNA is TGTGCCAGCAGGCTGTCGGGAGGAAGTTTGGTGCAGTACTTC. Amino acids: CASRLSGGSLVQYF.